The rows below give T cell receptor beta chains drawn from one sample of a study of blood T cell repertoires in COVID-19. Sequencing was performed with immunoSEQ multiplex PCR; in TCRdb, only in-frame clones are kept and a portion is missing. The sample gives about 260,000 clones, 83% of which show up once; over 8.5% is in the top ten. The sample taken for sequencing was peripheral blood. These receptors were obtained from a woman aged 45-65 years who had recovered from COVID-19. Both conserved end residues are trimmed from each CDR3.

v_call: TRBV7-7
j_call: TRBJ2-1
cdr3_aa: ASSPNTGTGGGNEQF

v_call: TRBV28
j_call: TRBJ1-5
cdr3_aa: ASSLRGVGGERPQH

v_call: TRBV7-2
j_call: TRBJ2-5
cdr3_aa: ASSYRGTETQY

v_call: TRBV5-1
j_call: TRBJ2-2
cdr3_aa: ASSLDRGGIGELF

v_call: TRBV19
j_call: TRBJ2-7
cdr3_aa: ASSIMDSSYEQY

v_call: TRBV6-5
j_call: TRBJ2-7
cdr3_aa: ASSSRAYEQY

v_call: TRBV29-1
j_call: TRBJ2-5
cdr3_aa: SVATGVQETQY

v_call: TRBV28
j_call: TRBJ1-6
cdr3_aa: ASSPWGHLNVNSPLH

v_call: TRBV9
j_call: TRBJ2-2
cdr3_aa: ASSSLSGGFGELF

v_call: TRBV19
j_call: TRBJ2-2
cdr3_aa: ASSTRQGNGAGELF

v_call: TRBV7-2
j_call: TRBJ1-5
cdr3_aa: ASSLATGGEFPQH

v_call: TRBV19
j_call: TRBJ1-1
cdr3_aa: ASSSPTGGSATEAF

v_call: TRBV28
j_call: TRBJ1-4
cdr3_aa: ASSRQPLNEKLF

v_call: TRBV28
j_call: TRBJ2-7
cdr3_aa: ASRPPGLEEQY

v_call: TRBV6-6
j_call: TRBJ2-3
cdr3_aa: ASSQGLPADTDTQY

v_call: TRBV27
j_call: TRBJ2-1
cdr3_aa: ASSLSWTSGGNEQF

v_call: TRBV7-8
j_call: TRBJ1-6
cdr3_aa: ASSGQGDSPLH

v_call: TRBV5-4
j_call: TRBJ1-2
cdr3_aa: ASSLGPPRQTNYGYT

v_call: TRBV5-1
j_call: TRBJ1-4
cdr3_aa: ASSLTATNEKLF

v_call: TRBV12-2
j_call: TRBJ2-2
cdr3_aa: ASRLDAGGPSGELF

v_call: TRBV10-3
j_call: TRBJ1-3
cdr3_aa: AISGQSGNTIY

v_call: TRBV30
j_call: TRBJ1-6
cdr3_aa: AWRQMGQGFSSPLH

v_call: TRBV7-3
j_call: TRBJ2-5
cdr3_aa: ASSLTSGGNQETQY

v_call: TRBV7-2
j_call: TRBJ1-1
cdr3_aa: ASNLYRGLTEAF

v_call: TRBV24-1
j_call: TRBJ2-1
cdr3_aa: ATSGAGSNNEQF

v_call: TRBV7-2
j_call: TRBJ2-1
cdr3_aa: ASSPSQASASPSYNEQF

v_call: TRBV2
j_call: TRBJ1-5
cdr3_aa: ASRGNRVGPQH

v_call: TRBV19
j_call: TRBJ2-1
cdr3_aa: ASSSSGTYNEQF

v_call: TRBV30
j_call: TRBJ1-3
cdr3_aa: AWSTKQGKTGNTIY

v_call: TRBV7-2
j_call: TRBJ2-5
cdr3_aa: ASSLGQQETQY

v_call: TRBV5-1
j_call: TRBJ1-1
cdr3_aa: ASSNREGLNTEAF

v_call: TRBV2
j_call: TRBJ2-3
cdr3_aa: ASSEALLAGARTDTQY

v_call: TRBV15
j_call: TRBJ2-5
cdr3_aa: ATSREVRVRETQY

v_call: TRBV6-1
j_call: TRBJ2-7
cdr3_aa: ASSEWQGLAGEVEQY

v_call: TRBV7-9
j_call: TRBJ2-5
cdr3_aa: ASSLKGAAPEQETQY

v_call: TRBV20-1
j_call: TRBJ2-1
cdr3_aa: SASSGRAFGEQF

v_call: TRBV19
j_call: TRBJ2-7
cdr3_aa: ASRRDSYSYEQY

v_call: TRBV6-2/TRBV6-3
j_call: TRBJ2-2
cdr3_aa: ASSHSGELF

v_call: TRBV10-2
j_call: TRBJ1-1
cdr3_aa: ASSALGGQMNTEAF

v_call: TRBV5-1
j_call: TRBJ1-1
cdr3_aa: ASSLGTGSMNTEAF